Below are 11 T cell receptor beta chains sequenced from a single sample in a study of T-cell reconstitution after alpha-beta-depleted transplantation in children. TCRbeta library construction was performed incorporating unique molecular identifiers. TCRdb recomputed calls from the PCR reads with MiXCR, one row per CDR3 protein. Here the sample spans about 690,000 distinct CDR3 sequences, approximately 15% being singletons. The sequences come from PBMCs from the stem cell graft donor, collected from the stem cell graft. The receptors derive from a human donor who donated a stem cell graft to a child with acute myeloid leukemia.

At least ten counts were recorded for this clonotype. This chain links TRBV5-1 with TRBJ2-1, with D possibly called TRBD1 or TRBD2 (6 bases each). Germline-derived CDR1 and CDR2 are SGHRS and YFSETQ. The CDR3 loop spans 15 amino acids. V was trimmed by 3 bases and J by 8 bases, leaving 18 bases between them. DNA for the CDR3: TGCGCCAGCAGCTCGGTGGTCGGGGGCGGACATGAGCAGTTCTTC. Its translation: CASSSVVGGGHEQFF.

V is TRBV7-8 and J is TRBJ2-5, with 7 nucleotides matching TRBD2. Germline trimming cut 5 bases from V and 3 bases from J; bases unmatched to any gene: 9. This CDR3 region has 15 residues. Germline V gene sequence: CDR1 SGHVS, CDR2 FQNEAQ. CDR3 DNA sequence: TGTGCCAGCAGCCCAAGAGGGAGGGTAGAAGAGACCCAGTACTTC. Its translation is CASSPRGRVEETQYF.

This clonotype has a handful of counts. This chain connects TRBV7-2 to TRBJ2-1; possibly TRBD1 for D (5 bases). V shed 5 bases and J shed 7 bases, with 24 bases lying between them. This CDR3 has 17 residues. Germline V CDR1 and CDR2: SGHTA, FQGNSA. CDR3 sequence reads: CASSRRTGRIVQNEQFF. In DNA form, the CDR3 reads TGTGCCAGCAGCCGCAGAACAGGACGGATCGTACAAAATGAGCAGTTCTTC.

The chain couples TRBV5-1 to TRBJ2-7; no reliable D call. The germline CDR1 and CDR2 sequences are SGHRS and YFSETQ. This CDR3 has 12 amino acids. The V end lost 2 bases, the J end lost 5 bases, and 8 bases lay between the germline ends. The CDR3 reads CASSFRWDEQYF. The CDR3 DNA reads as TGCGCCAGCAGCTTCAGGTGGGACGAGCAGTACTTC.

This chain connects TRBV5-1 to TRBJ2-2, with D possibly matching TRBD1 (5 bases). Per germline, CDR1 SGHRS and CDR2 YFSETQ. This CDR3 comprises 16 residues. The ends were cut back, 4 bases at V and 3 bases at J, with 16 bases in the middle. The CDR3 spells CASSPHNDRYTGELFF. CDR3 bases: TGCGCCAGCAGCCCCCATAACGACAGATACACCGGGGAGCTGTTTTTT.

This clonotype was detected only a few times. The chain has TRBV20-1 and TRBJ2-5; a weak D match, TRBD2 (6 bases). This CDR3 has 19 amino acids. V was cut by 3 bases and J by 3 bases, with 29 bases left in between. Germline values: CDR1 DFQATT, CDR2 SNEGSKA (reference sequence). The CDR3, as DNA: TGCAGTGCTAGCCGCACGGGCTGGCTAGCGATTCGGGAAAAAGAGACCCAGTACTTC. It translates to CSASRTGWLAIREKETQYF.

V and J are TRBV6-2 or TRBV6-3 and TRBJ2-3, with 13 bases matching TRBD2. V trimming: 4 bases; J trimming: 5 bases; junction bases outside the gene matches: 3. The CDR3 totals 15 residues. Germline V CDR1 and CDR2: MNHEY, SVGEGT. The CDR3 nucleotides are TGTGCCAGCAGTTTTCGGACTAGCGGGGGAGATACGCAGTATTTT. Its translation: CASSFRTSGGDTQYF.

V usage is TRBV7-8 and J usage is TRBJ2-1; D gene ambiguous. The germline gives CDR1 SGHVS, CDR2 FQNEAQ. V lost 1 base and J 0 bases, leaving 10 bases between the germline ends. The CDR3 is 16 residues long. CDR3 loop: CASSLVLDFSYNEQFF. The DNA for the CDR3 is TGTGCCAGCAGCTTAGTTTTGGATTTCTCCTACAATGAGCAGTTCTTC.

This clonotype has a handful of counts. The chain employs TRBV7-9 and TRBJ1-1; no reliable D call. CDR1 is SEHNR, CDR2 FQNEAQ, per germline (reference sequence). The CDR3 is 14 residues long. V was shortened by 3 bases and J by 3 bases, with 11 bases between the two germline ends. The CDR3: CASSFLQLDTEAFF. In DNA, the CDR3 is TGTGCCAGCAGCTTCCTCCAACTCGACACTGAAGCTTTCTTT.

This clonotype was seen ten or more times. The chain uses TRBV20-1 and TRBJ2-7; possibly TRBD1 or TRBD2 for D (6 bases each). Germline V gene lookup returns CDR1 DFQATT and CDR2 SNEGSKA (reference sequence). The CDR3 sequence is 13 residues long. Deletions cut 2 bases from V and 5 bases from J, with 13 bases between. CDR3 sequence: CSARIRGPNEQYV. CDR3 coding DNA: TGCAGTGCTAGAATCCGGGGGCCGAACGAGCAGTACGTC.

This clonotype was recorded many times. This chain connects TRBV20-1 to TRBJ2-5; TRBD1 matches 8 bases. This CDR3 contains 13 residues. The germline gives CDR1 DFQATT, CDR2 SNEGSKA (reference sequence). J was trimmed by 4 bases and V by 2 bases; bases with no gene match: 3. CDR3 protein: CSARFTGGETQYF. CDR3 nucleotides: TGCAGTGCTAGATTTACAGGGGGAGAGACCCAGTACTTC.